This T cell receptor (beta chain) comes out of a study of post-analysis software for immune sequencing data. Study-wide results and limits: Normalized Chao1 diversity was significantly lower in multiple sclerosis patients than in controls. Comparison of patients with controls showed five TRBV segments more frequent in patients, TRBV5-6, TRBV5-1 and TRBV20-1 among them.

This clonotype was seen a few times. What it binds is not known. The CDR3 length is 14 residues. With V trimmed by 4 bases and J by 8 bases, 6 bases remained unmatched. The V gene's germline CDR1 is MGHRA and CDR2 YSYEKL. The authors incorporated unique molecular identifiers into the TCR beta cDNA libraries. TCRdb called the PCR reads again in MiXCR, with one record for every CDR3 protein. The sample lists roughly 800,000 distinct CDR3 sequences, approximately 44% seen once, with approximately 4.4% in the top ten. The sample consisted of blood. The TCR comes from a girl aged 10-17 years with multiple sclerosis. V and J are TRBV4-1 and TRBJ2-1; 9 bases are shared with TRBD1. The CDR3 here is CASSPTDRGDEQFF. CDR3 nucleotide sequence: TGCGCCAGCAGCCCGACCGACAGGGGGGATGAGCAGTTCTTC.